A single sample is the source of the 19 T cell receptor beta chains below, sequenced in a study of Graves' ophthalmopathy and Graves' hyperthyroidism. Beta-chain TCR CDR3 regions were amplified from RNA transcripts. First-round RT-PCR relied on HTBI primers, and a second-round multiplex PCR came next. TCRdb passed the multiplex PCR reads through MiXCR, listing each CDR3 protein once. The table records around 1.1 million distinct CDR3 sequences, about two fifths of them present only once. The material sequenced was peripheral blood or thyroid tissue (not recorded which). The receptors were gathered from an adult man with Graves' hyperthyroidism.

The chain recombines TRBV2 with TRBJ2-5; D is unresolved. The CDR3 runs 13 residues. Trimming cost V 8 bases and J 2 bases, with 12 bases left between them. Germline loops: CDR1 SNHLY, CDR2 FYNNEI. As DNA, the CDR3 is TGTGCCAGCTCAGTTAACAGACAAGAGACCCAGTACTTC. Translating gives CASSVNRQETQYF.

J is TRBJ2-2 and V is TRBV25-1; 8 positions match TRBD2. The CDR3 totals 16 residues. Germline V lookup: CDR1 MGHDK, CDR2 SYGVNS. J was trimmed by 0 bases and V by 5 bases; bases with no gene match: 5. This CDR3 is CASSLNSGTNTGELFF. In nucleotides, the CDR3 is TGTGCCAGCAGTCTCAATAGCGGGACGAACACCGGGGAGCTGTTTTTT.

This clonotype was counted many times. The rearrangement links TRBV11-2 to TRBJ1-2, with 8 nucleotides matching TRBD1. The CDR3 has 16 amino acids. Germline CDR1 and CDR2: SGHAT and FQNNGV. The V and J ends lost 5 bases and 3 bases, in that order; junction bases with no gene match: 11. DNA of the CDR3: TGTGCCAGCAGCGCAAGCGACAGGGGCTTTTACTATGGCTACACCTTC. The encoded protein is CASSASDRGFYYGYTF. Complete variable domain (other parts from reference TRBV11-2 and TRBJ1-2): EAGVAQSPRYKIIEKRQSVAFWCNPISGHATLYWYQQILGQGPKLLIQFQNNGVVDDSQLPKDRFSAERLKGVDSTLKIQPAKLEDSAVYLCASSASDRGFYYGYTFGSGTRLTVV.

This clonotype was detected a few times. The chain has TRBV5-8 and TRBJ1-2; D gene uncertain. V was trimmed by 5 bases and J by 6 bases, leaving 11 bases between them. Germline loops: CDR1 SGHTS, CDR2 YDEGEE. The CDR3 is 12 amino acids. The CDR3 DNA reads TGTGCCAGCAGTTATCCCCGGCATGGCTACACCTTC. Its translation: CASSYPRHGYTF.

There are many counts of this clonotype. This chain joins TRBV2 and TRBJ1-6; D gene uncertain. Trimming removed 8 bases at V and 9 bases at J, with 11 bases between. Germline lookup yields CDR1 SNHLY and CDR2 FYNNEI. This CDR3 has 12 residues. For the CDR3, the DNA is TGTGCCAGCCGTATGCCGGGTTCACCCCTCCACTTT. This codes for CASRMPGSPLHF.

The count of this clonotype is one. The chain is built from TRBV5-5 and TRBJ2-5; 7 bases map to TRBD1. Germline V gene data show CDR1 as SGHKS and CDR2 as YYEKEE (reference sequence). The CDR3 length is 18 residues. The DNA of the CDR3 is TGTGCGCTGGATCTTCAGAGTAGAGACGGGACAGTCCAAGAGACCCAGTACTTC. Protein: CALDLQSRDGTVQETQYF.

In this sample, this clonotype turned up many times. This rearrangement joins TRBV14 to TRBJ2-7, with D possibly being TRBD1 (6 bases). Deletions cut 2 bases from V and 5 bases from J, with 13 bases between. The CDR3 is 14 residues long. Germline CDR1 SGHDN, CDR2 FVKESK. The CDR3 bases are TGTGCCAGCAGCCAATCCTTGGGGACACACGAGCAGTACTTC. Protein sequence: CASSQSLGTHEQYF.

This chain joins TRBV7-9 and TRBJ2-7; 8 bases map to TRBD2. Trimming took 1 base from V and 1 from J; bases not matched to a gene: 6. From germline, CDR1 is SEHNR and CDR2 FQNEAQ (reference sequence). The CDR3 length is 16 residues. CDR3 bases: TGTGCCAGCAGCTTAGGAAGCGGGAGTAAATCCTACGAGCAGTACTTC. Protein: CASSLGSGSKSYEQYF. Variable domain in full (rest from reference TRBV7-9 and TRBJ2-7): DTGVSQNPRHKITKRGQNVTFRCDPISEHNRLYWYRQTLGQGPEFLTYFQNEAQLEKSRLLSDRFSAERPKGSFSTLEIQRTEQGDSAMYLCASSLGSGSKSYEQYFGPGTRLTVT.

The J gene is TRBJ1-5, the V gene TRBV24-1; 7 bases are a match to TRBD1. The CDR3 length is 17 residues. The V and J ends lost 9 bases and 5 bases, in that order; junction bases with no gene match: 18. CDR1 is KGHDR, CDR2 SFDVKD, per germline. CDR3 DNA sequence: TGTGCCACCGATTGGACAGCTGAGACAGGGACCGATCAGCCCCAGCATTTT. Protein product: CATDWTAETGTDQPQHF.

This clonotype showed up many times. V and J are TRBV5-1 and TRBJ2-2, with no clear D. Between the trimmed V and J ends, which lost 0 bases and 9 bases, there was a span of 9 bases. The CDR3 extends over 13 amino acids. Germline lookup yields CDR1 SGHRS and CDR2 YFSETQ. The CDR3 spells CASSLGASWELFF. The CDR3 nucleotides are TGCGCCAGCAGCTTGGGGGCTAGTTGGGAGCTGTTTTTT.

The chain carries TRBV20-1 and TRBJ1-1, with D possibly being TRBD1 (6 bases). V lost 5 bases and J 4 bases, leaving 14 bases between the germline ends. Germline V gene lookup returns CDR1 DFQATT and CDR2 SNEGSKA (reference sequence). This CDR3 spans 13 amino acids. The CDR3 sequence is CSAYRVRGTEAFF. In DNA, the CDR3 is TGCAGTGCTTACAGGGTTCGGGGCACTGAAGCTTTCTTT.

A remark on this clonotype: One end of the junction does not line up with germline, which may come from a read error. This chain uses TRBV10-3 with TRBJ1-2, with 10 positions matching TRBD1. The CDR3 contains 18 residues. Germline CDR1 ENHRY, CDR2 SYGVKD. The CDR3 nucleotides read TGTGCCAGCAGTCGCAACCCGGGACAGGGGAGAAATTTTGATGGCTACACCTTC. Residues: CASSRNPGQGRNFDGYTF.

J is TRBJ1-6 and V is TRBV14; D is possibly TRBD1 (5 bases). V lost 5 bases, J lost 7 bases, and 15 bases lay in between. Germline-derived CDR1 and CDR2 are SGHDN and FVKESK. CDR3 length: 15 residues. The CDR3 sequence is CASSVWDRDNSPLHF. In DNA, the CDR3 is TGTGCCAGCAGCGTATGGGACCGGGACAATTCACCCCTCCACTTT.

Concerning this clonotype: A much larger clone differs from this one at a single base, so this may be a read error. The rearrangement joins TRBV15 to TRBJ1-4; D unclear. Per the germline V gene, CDR1 is LNHNV and CDR2 is YYDKDF (reference sequence). Trimming removed 5 bases at V and 0 bases at J, with 13 bases between. This CDR3 comprises 16 residues. For the CDR3, the DNA is TGTGCCACCAGCGGAGCCCGGACGGCAACTAATGAAAAACTGTTTTTT. Its translation: CATSGARTATNEKLFF.

This chain links TRBV29-1 with TRBJ2-5, with 10 positions matching TRBD2. The V gene's germline CDR1 is SQVTM and CDR2 ANQGSEA. J lost 2 bases, V lost 6 bases, and 6 bases had no gene match. This CDR3 region has 14 residues. This CDR3 reads CSVEIAGGQETQYF. The CDR3 DNA is TGCAGCGTGGAAATAGCGGGGGGACAAGAGACCCAGTACTTC.

The chain couples TRBV10-3 to TRBJ1-6; maybe TRBD1 (5 bases). Trimming removed 3 bases from V and 10 bases from J, with 13 bases in between. CDR1 is ENHRY, CDR2 SYGVKD, per germline. CDR3 length equals 14 residues. The CDR3 protein is CAISDRAVGSPLHF. In DNA form, the CDR3 reads TGTGCCATCAGTGACAGGGCAGTGGGATCACCCCTCCACTTT.

For this clonotype: The junction differs from germline at one of its ends, possibly a read error. This chain joins TRBV11-2 and TRBJ2-5, with TRBD1 identical over 11 bases. Germline V gene lookup returns CDR1 SGHAT and CDR2 FQNNGV. The CDR3 contains 15 residues. The CDR3 protein is CASSLGQGVQEAQYF. CDR3 bases: TGCGCCAGCAGCCTGGGACAGGGGGTGCAAGAGGCCCAGTACTTC. Filled out from reference TRBV11-2 and TRBJ2-5, the complete variable domain reads EAGVAQSPRYKIIEKRQSVAFWCNPISGHATLYWYQQILGQGPKLLIQFQNNGVVDDSQLPKDRFSAERLKGVDSTLKIQPAKLEDSAVYLCASSLGQGVQEAQYFGPGTRLLVL.

The chain combines TRBV9 with TRBJ1-2; 8 nucleotides align to TRBD1. Losses at the gene ends were 4 bases for V and 12 bases for J; bases not matched to a gene: 11. The CDR3 sequence is 13 residues long. The germline V gene encodes CDR1 SGDLS and CDR2 YYNGEE. CDR3 sequence (DNA): TGTGCCAGCAGCCCCCGACAGGGGATGGGAGACACCTTC. As protein: CASSPRQGMGDTF.

The CDR3 region is CSVPTSGGLGERETQYF. For the CDR3, the DNA is TGCAGCGTCCCGACTAGCGGGGGGCTCGGAGAGAGAGAGACCCAGTACTTC. The chain recombines TRBV29-1 with TRBJ2-5, with 13 bases matching TRBD2. Losses at the gene ends were 6 bases for V and 4 bases for J; bases not matched to a gene: 14. Per germline, CDR1 SQVTM and CDR2 ANQGSEA. The CDR3 has 17 amino acids.